This T cell receptor (beta chain) was obtained from a study of blood T cell repertoires in COVID-19. The overall study: Acute and convalescent COVID-19 samples came from the United States, Italy and Spain. Nucleic acid was either cDNA or gDNA, and it came from T cells, B-cell-depleted T cells, or PBMCs.

In the authors' methods: Reference gene primers were amplified, and this amplification served to estimate nucleated cell counts. Profiling relied on immunoSEQ multiplex PCR, and the TCRdb table lists in-frame clones only, not all of them. That table supplies the V and J calls and clone size; D and trimming were determined from the DNA. Of some 200,000 clones in the sample, 85% were seen once. Followed longitudinally, the Seattle patients had been enrolled during active infection. Germline V gene lookup returns CDR1 SGHTA and CDR2 FQGNSA. The CDR3 sequence is 15 residues long. V lost 5 bases to trimming and J lost 7 bases; unmatched junction nucleotides: 9. This clone was found once.

This chain connects TRBV7-2 to TRBJ2-7; 12 positions match TRBD2. The receptor's source is a woman in her 70s with COVID-19, enrolled during active disease. Sequencing was performed on peripheral blood. The DNA of the CDR3 is TGTGCCAGCAGCCCTGAGACTAGCGGGAGTACTGAGCAGTACTTC. Translation: CASSPETSGSTEQYF. The full variable domain, rest sourced from reference TRBV7-2 and TRBJ2-7, is GAGVSQSPSNKVTEKGKDVELRCDPISGHTALYWYRQSLGQGLEFLIYFQGNSAPDKSGLPSDRFSAERTGGSVSTLTIQRTQQEDSAVYLCASSPETSGSTEQYFGPGTRLTVT.